A single sample is the source of the 21 T cell receptor beta chains below, sequenced in a study of blood T cell repertoires in COVID-19. Produced via immunoSEQ multiplex PCR; TCRdb's table is partial and in-frame only. The profile shows about 180,000 clones, roughly 84% of them singletons. The source material was peripheral blood. The source is an older woman with acute or convalescent COVID-19.

J is TRBJ1-2 and V is TRBV7-2; tentative D call: TRBD1 (5 bases). The CDR3 is made up of 14 amino acids. V lost 5 bases and J 7 bases, leaving 17 bases between the germline ends. The germline V gene has CDR1 SGHTA and CDR2 FQGNSA. Here the CDR3 DNA reads TGTGCCAGCAGCCCGGGGGGGACTGCCGTTGGCTACACCTTC. Protein: CASSPGGTAVGYTF.

The chain combines TRBV5-5 with TRBJ1-1; D gene ambiguous. Trimming stripped 1 base from V and 0 bases from J, with 13 bases between. The CDR3 spans 16 residues. In germline, CDR1 is SGHKS, CDR2 YYEKEE (reference sequence). The CDR3 loop is CASSLSTAIMNTEAFF. The CDR3 nucleotides read TGTGCCAGCAGCTTGAGTACAGCTATAATGAACACTGAAGCTTTCTTT.

This rearrangement joins TRBV28 to TRBJ1-2; tentatively, D is TRBD1 (6 bases). V was shortened by 6 bases and J by 5 bases, with 13 bases between the two germline ends. The CDR3 consists of 13 residues. Per the germline V gene, CDR1 is MDHEN and CDR2 is SYDVKM. The CDR3 is CASSLQDSYGYTF. CDR3 coding DNA: TGTGCCAGCAGCCTACAGGACAGTTATGGCTACACCTTC.

The chain couples TRBV27 to TRBJ1-1, with TRBD1 matching over 8 bases. Germline V gives CDR1 MNHEY, CDR2 SMNVEV (reference sequence). CDR3 length equals 11 residues. V trimming: 10 bases; J trimming: 4 bases; junction bases outside the gene matches: 2. DNA of the CDR3: TGTGCCATTGGACAGGGCACTGAAGCTTTCTTT. As protein: CAIGQGTEAFF.

V gene TRBV19 combines with J gene TRBJ1-6; 7 nucleotides agree with TRBD1. CDR3 length: 14 residues. Germline V gene lookup returns CDR1 LNHDA and CDR2 SQIVND (reference sequence). V was pared by 6 bases and J by 7 bases, with 6 bases of the junction left unmatched. The CDR3, as DNA: TGTGCCAGTAGCGGGGACAGCGCAAATTCACCCCTCCACTTT. Residues: CASSGDSANSPLHF.

This chain connects TRBV28 to TRBJ2-4; no reliable D call. The germline gives CDR1 MDHEN, CDR2 SYDVKM. Trimming took 2 bases from V and 1 from J, leaving 9 bases between them. The length of the CDR3 is 15 residues. The CDR3 bases are TGTGCCAGCAGTTTACCTGACATGGCCAAAAACATTCAGTACTTC. Amino acid sequence: CASSLPDMAKNIQYF.

This sequence joins TRBV9 and TRBJ2-7, with unresolved D. Trimming left V 0 bases short and J 2 bases short, with 12 bases between. Looked up from germline, CDR1 is SGDLS and CDR2 is YYNGEE. This CDR3 is built from 15 residues. The CDR3 spells CASSVETAGPYEQYF. The CDR3 DNA is TGTGCCAGCAGCGTAGAGACGGCAGGTCCCTACGAGCAGTACTTC.

The chain combines TRBV5-1 with TRBJ2-1; 9 nucleotides agree with TRBD2. Germline-derived CDR1 and CDR2 are SGHRS and YFSETQ. J was trimmed by 7 bases and V by 4 bases; bases with no gene match: 9. The CDR3 totals 15 residues. The CDR3 sequence is CASSASGGFGNEQFF. In DNA form, the CDR3 reads TGCGCCAGCAGCGCCAGCGGGGGGTTTGGTAATGAGCAGTTCTTC. Supplemented by reference TRBV5-1 and TRBJ2-1, the full variable domain reads KAGVTQTPRYLIKTRGQQVTLSCSPISGHRSVSWYQQTPGQGLQFLFEYFSETQRNKGNFPGRFSGRQFSNSRSEMNVSTLELGDSALYLCASSASGGFGNEQFFGPGTRLTVL.

V is TRBV6-2 or TRBV6-3 and J is TRBJ1-3; 10 bases map to TRBD1. J gave up 0 bases and V 0 bases, and 14 bases lay outside the gene matches. Germline lookup yields CDR1 MNHEY and CDR2 SVGEGT. This CDR3 has 21 residues. The CDR3 DNA is TGTGCCAGCAGTTACTCGAGGATCCGGGACAGGGGAAAGAGCTCTGGAAACACCATATATTTT. Protein product: CASSYSRIRDRGKSSGNTIYF.

The V call is TRBV27, the J call TRBJ1-5, with 7 bases matching TRBD1. This CDR3 contains 15 residues. V shed 5 bases and J 2 bases; nucleotides not matched to a gene: 6. CDR1 is MNHEY and CDR2 is SMNVEV in the germline V gene (reference sequence). The CDR3 here is CASSLRQGGNQPQHF. The CDR3 bases are TGTGCCAGCAGTCTCCGACAGGGTGGCAATCAGCCCCAGCATTTT.

This clone was seen a handful of times. The chain uses TRBV3-1 (or the pseudogene TRBV3-2) and TRBJ1-2; D remains ambiguous. Germline loops: CDR1 LGHDT, CDR2 YNNKEL (reference sequence). Trimming stripped 0 bases from V and 7 bases from J, with 18 bases between. The CDR3 consists of 16 residues. The CDR3 sequence: CASSQDLPQRIRGYTF. CDR3 nucleotides: TGTGCCAGCAGCCAAGATCTCCCACAGCGGATTCGTGGCTACACCTTC.

V is TRBV6-2 or TRBV6-3 and J is TRBJ1-5; 8 nucleotides match TRBD1. The CDR3 covers 14 residues. The trim removed 5 bases at V and 2 bases at J, leaving 2 bases unmatched. Germline V gene data show CDR1 as MNHEY and CDR2 as SVGEGT. The CDR3 is CASSPTGGNQPQHF. CDR3 nucleotide sequence: TGTGCCAGCAGTCCGACAGGGGGCAATCAGCCCCAGCATTTT.

V is TRBV4-1 and J is TRBJ2-1, with 11 bases identical to TRBD2. J was trimmed by 4 bases and V by 2 bases; bases with no gene match: 7. From germline, CDR1 is MGHRA and CDR2 YSYEKL. The length of the CDR3 is 17 residues. The CDR3 coding sequence is TGCGCCAGCAGCCAATCCAATAGCGGGGGGGCGTACAATGAGCAGTTCTTC. Its translation: CASSQSNSGGAYNEQFF.

The DNA for the CDR3 is TGTGCCAGCAGTCTAACAGGCGGCTACACCTTC. The encoded protein is CASSLTGGYTF. The chain employs TRBV28 and TRBJ1-2; D might be TRBD1 (5 bases). The germline V gene has CDR1 MDHEN and CDR2 SYDVKM. CDR3 length: 11 amino acids. Between the trimmed V and J ends, which lost 5 bases and 8 bases, there was a span of 9 bases.

J is TRBJ1-2 and V is TRBV6-2 or TRBV6-3; 7 nucleotides align to TRBD1. The V and J ends lost 5 bases and 8 bases, in that order; junction bases with no gene match: 11. Looked up from germline, CDR1 is MNHEY and CDR2 is SVGEGT. The CDR3 is 14 residues long. This CDR3 reads CASSPTGPLGGYTF. As DNA, the CDR3 is TGTGCCAGCAGTCCGACAGGGCCACTGGGGGGCTACACCTTC.

V is TRBV30 and J is TRBJ1-1, with unresolved D. The length of the CDR3 is 15 residues. Trimming cost V 5 bases and J 1 base, with 17 bases left between them. The germline V gene has CDR1 GTSNPN and CDR2 SVGIG (reference sequence). The CDR3 nucleotides read TGTGCCTGGGCCGCCAGAGGGCAGGAGAACACTGAAGCTTTCTTT. The encoded protein is CAWAARGQENTEAFF.

The V call is TRBV7-9, the J call TRBJ1-1; D is unclear. This CDR3 region has 13 residues. The V end lost 4 bases, the J end lost 1 base, and 7 bases lay between the germline ends. The germline V gene has CDR1 SEHNR and CDR2 FQNEAQ (reference sequence). CDR3 sequence (DNA): TGTGCCAGCAGCTCAAGACAGAACACTGAAGCTTTCTTT. Encoded protein: CASSSRQNTEAFF.

The chain couples TRBV25-1 to TRBJ2-3; D is undetermined. The CDR3 runs 12 residues. Trimming pared 8 bases from V and 2 bases from J, leaving 8 bases between. Germline V gene lookup returns CDR1 MGHDK and CDR2 SYGVNS. This CDR3 is CASRGITDTQYF. The CDR3, as DNA: TGTGCCAGCCGAGGCATCACAGATACGCAGTATTTT.

The V and J genes are TRBV18 and TRBJ1-1, with D uncertain. From germline, CDR1 is KGHSH and CDR2 LQKENI. The CDR3 has 14 residues. Trimming shortened V by 1 base and J by 8 bases, and 14 bases separated the two germline ends. DNA for the CDR3: TGTGCCAGCTCACCACAACTAGGACGGAGCGAAGCTTTCTTT. Translated, it gives CASSPQLGRSEAFF.

The chain carries TRBV12-5 and TRBJ2-3; 11 nucleotides agree with TRBD2. J gave up 0 bases and V 1 base, and 6 bases lay outside the gene matches. CDR1 and CDR2 (germline): LGHNT, FRNRAP. CDR3 length: 18 amino acids. CDR3: CASGLGSSGGPSTDTQYF. CDR3 DNA sequence: TGTGCTAGTGGTTTGGGGTCTAGCGGGGGGCCGAGCACAGATACGCAGTATTTT.

This chain links TRBV5-1 with TRBJ1-1; TRBD1 might be the D (5 bases). The V gene lost 3 bases and the J gene lost 3 bases, with 9 bases spanning the gap. CDR3 length: 13 residues. CDR1 is SGHRS, CDR2 YFSETQ, per germline. CDR3 coding DNA: TGCGCCAGCAGCTCCCCAGGGTACACTGAAGCTTTCTTT. It translates to CASSSPGYTEAFF.